These 28 T cell receptor beta chains came from one sample sequenced in a study of blood T cell repertoires in COVID-19. Data came from immunoSEQ multiplex PCR; TCRdb stores just in-frame clones and leaves some out. The sample records 60,000 to 65,000 clones, about 79% being singletons. The sequenced sample consisted of peripheral blood. These TCRs come from a woman between 55 and 75 years old with acute or convalescent COVID-19.

The chain has TRBV18 and TRBJ2-1; TRBD1 matches at 7 bases. The CDR3 totals 16 residues. Germline CDR1 reads KGHSH; CDR2 reads LQKENI. J gave up 4 bases and V 0 bases, and 6 bases lay outside the gene matches. DNA of the CDR3: TGTGCCAGCTCACCACCGGGACAGTACTCTTACAATGAGCAGTTCTTC. The encoded protein is CASSPPGQYSYNEQFF.

V is TRBV4-1 and J is TRBJ1-2, with a weak D call TRBD1 (5 bases). V was pared by 1 base and J by 4 bases, with 10 bases between. This CDR3 region has 14 residues. Germline V gives CDR1 MGHRA, CDR2 YSYEKL. The CDR3, as DNA: TGCGCCAGCAGCCAAGGACAGCTGACCTATGGCTACACCTTC. This sequence encodes CASSQGQLTYGYTF.

This clone appeared a single time. The chain uses TRBV4-1 and TRBJ1-1, with 7 bases that match TRBD1. V trimming: 0 bases; J trimming: 4 bases; junction bases outside the gene matches: 8. Germline lookup yields CDR1 MGHRA and CDR2 YSYEKL. The CDR3 contains 16 residues. Written as DNA, the CDR3 is TGCGCCAGCAGCCAAGATTTGGGGGCAGGGGGCACTGAAGCTTTCTTT. This codes for CASSQDLGAGGTEAFF.

The gene calls are TRBV11-2 and TRBJ2-1, with 9 bases aligning to TRBD2. With V trimmed by 0 bases and J by 10 bases, 7 bases remained unmatched. The CDR3 runs 15 residues. Germline CDR1 reads SGHAT; CDR2 reads FQNNGV. As DNA, the CDR3 is TGTGCCAGCAGCTTAGAGGCGGGGGGGCCGAGCGAGCAGTTCTTC. Translating gives CASSLEAGGPSEQFF.

The J gene is TRBJ1-5, the V gene TRBV12-2; the table's D call TRBD1 went unverified against the DNA. TRBV12-2 is a pseudogene. This CDR3 contains 17 residues. The CDR3 region is CASRLRPQGQGNQPQHF. CDR3 DNA: TGTGCAAGTCGCTTAAGGCCCCAGGGACAGGGTAATCAGCCCCAGCATTTT.

The genes are TRBV9 and TRBJ2-1; no clear D. This CDR3 region has 15 residues. Germline loops: CDR1 SGDLS, CDR2 YYNGEE. V dropped 0 bases and J dropped 4 bases, with 11 bases sitting between them. The CDR3 sequence: CASSVAGPPYNEQFF. Written as DNA, the CDR3 is TGTGCCAGCAGCGTAGCTGGGCCGCCGTACAATGAGCAGTTCTTC.

The chain recombines TRBV7-2 with TRBJ2-7, with TRBD2 identical over 10 bases. Per germline, CDR1 SGHTA and CDR2 FQGNSA. The CDR3 has 14 amino acids. V gave up 5 bases and J gave up 3 bases; unmatched junction bases: 4. The CDR3 spells CASSRTSGYYEQYF. CDR3 in DNA: TGTGCCAGCAGCCGGACTAGCGGATACTACGAGCAGTACTTC.

This clone was found a few times. The genes are TRBV12-3 or TRBV12-4 and TRBJ2-3, with D unclear. Trimming cost V 3 bases and J 4 bases, with 8 bases left between them. This CDR3 region has 13 residues. CDR3: CASSFSVSDTQYF. CDR3 nucleotides: TGTGCCAGCAGTTTTAGTGTGTCAGATACGCAGTATTTT.

CDR3 DNA: TGCGCCAGCAGCCAAGAACTTGAGACAGCGAATCATCAGCCCCAGCATTTT. It specifies CASSQELETANHQPQHF. The rearrangement links TRBV4-1 to TRBJ1-5; a weak D match, TRBD1 (5 bases). The CDR3 has 17 amino acids. The ends were cut back, 0 bases at V and 5 bases at J, with 17 bases in the middle. The germline V gene encodes CDR1 MGHRA and CDR2 YSYEKL.

The rearrangement joins TRBV6-5 to TRBJ2-7; a weak D match, TRBD1 (6 bases). CDR3 length: 11 residues. Germline V gene lookup returns CDR1 MNHEY and CDR2 SVGAGI. Trimming removed 5 bases from V and 5 bases from J, with 7 bases in between. In DNA, the CDR3 is TGTGCCAGCAGTAGGGACAACGAGCAGTACTTC. This sequence encodes CASSRDNEQYF.

The chain carries TRBV5-1 and TRBJ2-3, with D perhaps matching TRBD2 (5 bases). This CDR3 contains 12 residues. Between the trimmed V and J ends, which lost 3 bases and 4 bases, there was a span of 6 bases. The germline CDR1 and CDR2 sequences are SGHRS and YFSETQ. CDR3 amino acids: CASSSGADTQYF. The CDR3 bases are TGCGCCAGCAGCTCCGGGGCAGATACGCAGTATTTT.

V is TRBV11-2 and J is TRBJ1-1; D ambiguous. The V gene's germline CDR1 is SGHAT and CDR2 FQNNGV. Trimming took off 1 base at V and 8 bases at J, with 11 bases between the two ends. The CDR3 covers 13 residues. The CDR3 DNA follows: TGTGCCAGCAGCTTAGTCCCCGGGTCAGAAGCTTTCTTT. Translated: CASSLVPGSEAFF.

CDR3 nucleotide sequence: TGCGCCAGCAGCGAGGACAGTAACTATGGCTACACCTTC. This sequence encodes CASSEDSNYGYTF. The genes are TRBV5-1 and TRBJ1-2; possible D gene TRBD1, 6 bases. In germline, CDR1 is SGHRS, CDR2 YFSETQ. V lost 4 bases and J lost 1, with 8 bases in between. The length of the CDR3 is 13 residues.

This chain links TRBV10-1 with TRBJ1-5; the D gene is possibly TRBD1 (6 bases). Germline assignment: CDR1 WNHNN and CDR2 SYGVQD (reference sequence). The CDR3 spans 13 residues. V was shortened by 0 bases and J by 11 bases, with 11 bases between the two germline ends. This chain's CDR3 is CASSESRGGTQHF. Here the CDR3 DNA reads TGCGCCAGCAGTGAGTCGAGGGGGGGCACCCAGCATTTT.

CDR3 DNA sequence: TGTGCCAGCAGCCAAGGATCGGGGGGAATTGGTGAAGCTTTCTTT. Translated, it gives CASSQGSGGIGEAFF. V is TRBV3-1 (or the pseudogene TRBV3-2) and J is TRBJ1-1; D perhaps matches TRBD1 (5 bases). V lost 1 base to trimming and J lost 7 bases, with 16 bases between them. CDR3 length: 15 residues. The germline V gene has CDR1 LGHDT and CDR2 YNNKEL (reference sequence).

CDR3: CASSERAGGPNEQFF. DNA of the CDR3: TGTGCCAGCAGTGAACGGGCGGGGGGGCCGAATGAGCAGTTCTTC. The chain employs TRBV2 and TRBJ2-1; 9 bases are shared with TRBD2. The V and J ends lost 2 bases and 7 bases, in that order; junction bases with no gene match: 6. CDR3 length: 15 residues. CDR1 is SNHLY and CDR2 is FYNNEI in the germline V gene.

The chain uses TRBV6-5 and TRBJ1-2, with D uncertain. Germline V gene data show CDR1 as MNHEY and CDR2 as SVGAGI. The CDR3 covers 15 residues. Trimming took off 5 bases at V and 4 bases at J, with 17 bases between the two ends. As DNA, the CDR3 is TGTGCCAGCAGTCTGACTTCTTCTGTCATCTATGGCTACACCTTC. This sequence encodes CASSLTSSVIYGYTF.

The chain carries TRBV5-4 and TRBJ2-7, with 7 positions matching TRBD1. CDR3 size: 17 residues. Per germline, CDR1 SGHNT and CDR2 YYREEE (reference sequence). With V trimmed by 0 bases and J by 3 bases, 12 bases remained unmatched. CDR3 coding DNA: TGTGCCAGCAGCTTGGCCGGGTTAATACAGGGGCACTACGAGCAGTACTTC. As protein: CASSLAGLIQGHYEQYF.

V is TRBV29-1 and J is TRBJ1-1; D possibly corresponds to TRBD1 (6 bases). The germline V and J ends were trimmed by 1 base and 1 base, with 16 bases remaining between them. Germline values: CDR1 SQVTM, CDR2 ANQGSEA. The CDR3 has 16 residues. CDR3 DNA sequence: TGCAGCGTTGAAGGGGGGCGAAGGACTCCGAACACTGAAGCTTTCTTT. It yields the protein CSVEGGRRTPNTEAFF.

The V gene is TRBV6-5, the J gene TRBJ1-2; D call uncertain. Germline CDR1 reads MNHEY; CDR2 reads SVGAGI. Trimming took off 8 bases at V and 2 bases at J, with 15 bases between the two ends. The CDR3 totals 14 residues. Written as DNA, the CDR3 is TGTGCCAGCCATCCCTATGGAGGGAACTATGGCTACACCTTC. It yields the protein CASHPYGGNYGYTF.

The chain uses TRBV4-1 and TRBJ2-3; 7 bases match TRBD2. Trimming removed 7 bases from V and 0 bases from J; junction bases left unmatched: 7. The CDR3 is 15 residues long. The V gene's germline CDR1 is MGHRA and CDR2 YSYEKL. CDR3 in amino acids: CASKLASGSTDTQYF. The CDR3 nucleotides read TGCGCCAGCAAATTGGCTAGCGGTAGCACAGATACGCAGTATTTT.

The chain combines TRBV6-4 with TRBJ1-1, with D maybe TRBD1 (5 bases). Trimming left V 1 base short and J 6 bases short, with 18 bases between. CDR1 is MRHNA and CDR2 is SNTAGT in the germline V gene. This CDR3 has 16 residues. The CDR3 DNA is TGTGCCAGCAGTGACTTGCGGCCAGGTAAGGGGTCTGAAGCTTTCTTT. It is translated as CASSDLRPGKGSEAFF.

V gene TRBV4-1 combines with J gene TRBJ1-2; D remains ambiguous. The germline gives CDR1 MGHRA, CDR2 YSYEKL. V shed 10 bases and J shed 3 bases, with 24 bases lying between them. This CDR3 has 16 amino acids. CDR3 coding DNA: TGCGCCACCAAGCCAAATCAAATTTCGGACTACTATGGCTACACCTTC. Encoded protein: CATKPNQISDYYGYTF.

The CDR3 DNA sequence: TGTGCCAGCAGCCGTCAGGGCCCGAACACTGAAGCTTTCTTT. Translation: CASSRQGPNTEAFF. J is TRBJ1-1 and V is TRBV3-1 (or the pseudogene TRBV3-2), with D tentatively TRBD1 (5 bases). V was pared by 4 bases and J by 1 base, with 10 bases between. This CDR3 spans 14 amino acids. The germline gives CDR1 LGHDT, CDR2 YNNKEL (reference sequence).

The count of this clone is one. V is TRBV5-1 and J is TRBJ1-5, with 9 bases lining up with TRBD1. Germline V CDR1 and CDR2: SGHRS, YFSETQ. This CDR3 has 14 amino acids. V lost 4 bases, J lost 8 bases, and 7 bases stayed unmatched. The CDR3 spells CASSPGQGIEPQHF. CDR3 DNA sequence: TGCGCCAGCAGCCCGGGACAGGGAATTGAGCCCCAGCATTTT.

The rearrangement uses TRBV24-1 and TRBJ1-2; no firm D call. The V end lost 2 bases, the J end lost 5 bases, and 23 bases lay between the germline ends. The CDR3 is made up of 18 amino acids. Germline V gene lookup returns CDR1 KGHDR and CDR2 SFDVKD. Here the CDR3 DNA reads TGTGCCACCAGTGATTCGTCTCGATCGGAGGGTCAGGTTTATGGCTACACCTTC. This sequence encodes CATSDSSRSEGQVYGYTF.

The chain links TRBV24-1 to TRBJ2-1; TRBD2 matches at 10 bases. CDR1 KGHDR and CDR2 SFDVKD come from the germline V gene. Trimming removed 4 bases from V and 9 bases from J; junction bases left unmatched: 11. This CDR3 is 16 amino acids long. CDR3 bases: TGTGCCACCAGTGAAAATCGACCGGGACTAGCGTCTGAGCAGTTCTTC. Amino acid sequence: CATSENRPGLASEQFF.

J is TRBJ1-3 and V is TRBV9, with D unresolved. Germline-derived CDR1 and CDR2 are SGDLS and YYNGEE. The length of the CDR3 is 17 residues. The V end lost 5 bases, the J end lost 4 bases, and 22 bases lay between the germline ends. The CDR3 DNA sequence: TGTGCCAGCAGTAGCGGGGTAGGACCCTCTATGGGAAACACCATATATTTT. It specifies CASSSGVGPSMGNTIYF.